This TCR beta chain was recorded in a study of T cell responses to AZD1222 COVID-19 vaccine. Regarding the study as a whole: Baseline serostatus was positive in only a handful of AZD1222 recipients. Nearly half of unique spike-specific TCRs reportedly avoided B.1.351 and B.1.1.7 mutated regions.

In this sample, this clone turned up once. Its antigen is not known. Measured with immunoSEQ multiplex PCR; TCRdb has only the in-frame clones, and not every one. This sample has approximately 130,000 clones; approximately 93% occur once, and the top ten carry 3.1%. The CDR3 totals 12 residues. Germline CDR1 is MDHEN and CDR2 is SYDVKM. V lost 4 bases to trimming and J lost 7 bases; unmatched junction nucleotides: 3. Sample: peripheral blood, taken on day 0 of AZD1222 vaccination. This rearrangement joins TRBV28 to TRBJ1-2, with 7 nucleotides matching TRBD1. The sequence came from an adult in good health. The chain's CDR3 is CASSYGTVGYTF. The CDR3, as DNA: TGTGCCAGCAGTTATGGGACAGTTGGCTACACCTTC.